The TCR beta chain described here comes from a study of CD8 T cells in ankylosing spondylitis. Whole-study findings and limits: Previous work reported some of these motif variants in the synovial fluid and blood of reactive arthritis. Matched synovial fluid from ankylosing spondylitis patients was reported to be enriched for disease-linked clones. Researchers report that disease-linked clones proved CD8+ and relatively rare in peripheral blood.

This clonotype appeared a few times. Its antigen is undetermined. Quantitative 5'-RACE with molecular barcodes produced the TCR beta libraries. One entry per CDR3 protein results from TCRdb running MiXCR on the 5' RACE reads. The repertoire includes 150,000 to 200,000 distinct CDR3 sequences, 11% of them detected once, and roughly 28% sits in the top ten. J was trimmed by 5 bases and V by 5 bases; bases with no gene match: 10. The CDR3 loop spans 15 amino acids. Germline-derived CDR1 and CDR2 are SGHRS and YFSETQ. The sequencing sample was made of blood, either unsorted or a sorted T cell fraction (not recorded which). This sequence was found in a male donor with ankylosing spondylitis or in good health (not recorded which). J is TRBJ2-3 and V is TRBV5-1, with 8 bases fitting TRBD1. CDR3 amino acids: CASSSYRGTQDTQYF. The CDR3 coding sequence is TGCGCCAGCAGTTCCTACAGGGGGACACAAGATACGCAGTATTTT.